A selection of T cell receptor beta chains follows, all from one sample in a study of cytomegalovirus exposure and HLA in healthy donors. Sequenced by immunoSEQ multiplex PCR; TCRdb stores in-frame clones only, minus some. This table has under 200,000 clones, 80% appearing once. Sequenced sample: PBMCs. All receptors derive from a male donor in good health and CMV-seropositive. The CDR3 runs from the conserved cysteine through the conserved F or W. A D gene is named only where the DNA matches it firmly. Only part of the rows carry a size: once, few, many, or a class if the clone is expanded.

j_call	clone_size	v_call	d_call	cdr3_nt	cdr3_aa
TRBJ2-3	-	TRBV14	-	TGTGCCAGCAGCCAAGAATGGGCTACAGGCACCAGCACAGATACGCAGTATTTT	CASSQEWATGTSTDTQYF
TRBJ2-7	-	TRBV7-9	-	TGTGCCAGCAGCTTCGGCGGAGGCCCCTACGAGCAGTACTTC	CASSFGGGPYEQYF
TRBJ2-7	few	TRBV10-3	-	TGTGCCATCAGGGCGGGATCGTTAAGCACCTACGAGCAGTACTTC	CAIRAGSLSTYEQYF
TRBJ2-5	-	TRBV6-1	TRBD2	TGTGCCAGAGGGGTCGGGAGGGACCAAGAGACCCAGTACTTC	CARGVGRDQETQYF
TRBJ1-2	-	TRBV6-6	TRBD1	TGTGCCAGCAGCTCAGTAGTAGGGGGCAGTAACTATGGCTACACCTTC	CASSSVVGGSNYGYTF
TRBJ2-5	-	TRBV18	-	TGTGCCAACTCACCTAAAAGGGGCGGAGAAGAGACCCAGTACTTC	CANSPKRGGEETQYF
TRBJ2-3	-	TRBV11-3	-	TGTGCCAGCAGCTCGACCGGGCGGGACGGAGGATATACGCAGTATTTT	CASSSTGRDGGYTQYF
TRBJ1-1	-	TRBV6-1	TRBD1	TGTGCCAGCAGCTCGACAGGGATCACTGAAGCTTTCTTT	CASSSTGITEAFF
TRBJ1-1	-	TRBV18	TRBD1	TGTGCCAGCTCACAGTCCCGGGACAGGGCTGGGGCTGAAGCTTTCTTT	CASSQSRDRAGAEAFF
TRBJ1-1	few	TRBV6-1	-	TGTGCCAGCAGTGGGGTAGAGGGTCTTGAAGCTTTCTTT	CASSGVEGLEAFF
TRBJ1-5	-	TRBV28	-	TGTGCCAGCAGTCCTGGGTCGGGAGGGAGGAATCAGCCCCAGCATTTT	CASSPGSGGRNQPQHF
TRBJ2-7	-	TRBV5-6	-	TGTGCCAGCACCAGGACAGACTACGAGCAGTACTTC	CASTRTDYEQYF
TRBJ1-1	-	TRBV11-3	-	TGTGCCAGCAGCTTATACGGGGGTACTGAAGCTTTCTTT	CASSLYGGTEAFF
TRBJ1-2	-	TRBV7-8	TRBD1	TGTGCCAGCAGCTTAGTCGAGGGGGCGAGGGGCTACACCTTC	CASSLVEGARGYTF
TRBJ1-2	once	TRBV28	-	TGTGCCAGCAACACCCCGACAGTCTATGGCTACACCTTC	CASNTPTVYGYTF
TRBJ1-1	few	TRBV9	TRBD1	TGTGCCAGCAGCGGGGGGGACAGGCCTAACACTGAAGCTTTCTTT	CASSGGDRPNTEAFF
TRBJ1-2	-	TRBV7-9	TRBD1	TGTTCCAGCAGCTTAGCGTGGCAGGGGGGTGGCTACACCTTC	CSSSLAWQGGGYTF
TRBJ2-2	few	TRBV5-1	TRBD2	TGCGCCAGCAGCCAGATGACCGGACTAGCGTTCGCCGGGGAGCTGTTTTTT	CASSQMTGLAFAGELFF
TRBJ1-1	few	TRBV9	-	TGTGCCAGCAGCGTAGACCCAGTCCCCAGGGACACTGAAGCTTTCTTT	CASSVDPVPRDTEAFF
TRBJ1-5	-	TRBV5-6	-	TGTGCCAGCAGCTCCGCCAGGGGCCTCTTTAGCAATCAGCCCCAGCATTTT	CASSSARGLFSNQPQHF
TRBJ2-1	-	TRBV6-5	-	TGTGCCAGCACTCCGACAGATACCTCCTACAATGAGCAGTTCTTC	CASTPTDTSYNEQFF
TRBJ2-3	-	TRBV29-1	TRBD2	TGCAGCGTTCCCCCGGGACTAGCGGGAGGGTGGTTTACAGATACGCAGTATTTT	CSVPPGLAGGWFTDTQYF
TRBJ2-1	-	TRBV9	TRBD2	TGTGCCAGCACCCTGGGTAGCGGGAGCTACAATGAGCAGTTCTTC	CASTLGSGSYNEQFF
TRBJ2-4	-	TRBV27	TRBD2	TGTGCCAGCAGCCCCCTCGGCGGGAGGGCCGAAAACATTCAGTACTTC	CASSPLGGRAENIQYF
TRBJ1-2	-	TRBV7-2	TRBD1	TGTGCCAGCAGCCACGGACAGGGGGCCCCAGTTGGTGGCTACACCTTC	CASSHGQGAPVGGYTF
TRBJ2-7	-	TRBV2	TRBD2	TGTGCCAGCAGGCCTAGCGGGAGACCATCCTACGAGCAGTACTTC	CASRPSGRPSYEQYF
TRBJ1-6	-	TRBV2	TRBD1	TGTGCCAGCAGTGCGGGGACAGGGGTTCCCCTCCACTTT	CASSAGTGVPLHF
TRBJ2-7	-	TRBV9	TRBD2	TGTGCCAGCAGCTCCGGGACTAGCGGGAGATCGGCATTCTACGAGCAGTACTTC	CASSSGTSGRSAFYEQYF
TRBJ2-7	-	TRBV7-9	TRBD1	TGTGCCAGCAGCCACCCCTCTGACAGGGAAGGGCTCGAGCAGTACTTC	CASSHPSDREGLEQYF
TRBJ2-7	-	TRBV5-4	TRBD2	TGTGCCAGCAGCCAATACGGACTAGCTGATAGCTCCTACGAGCAGTACTTC	CASSQYGLADSSYEQYF
TRBJ2-5	-	TRBV7-9	-	TGTTCCAGCAGCTTAGGAGCAGAGACCCAGTACTTC	CSSSLGAETQYF
TRBJ1-2	-	TRBV2	-	TGTGCCAGACGCAGGGGAAATGAGAATGGCTACACCTTC	CARRRGNENGYTF
TRBJ1-2	once	TRBV9	TRBD1	TGTGCCAGCAGCGCCGGGACAGCTTCTAACTATGGCTACACCTTC	CASSAGTASNYGYTF
TRBJ2-5	few	TRBV5-1	TRBD2	TGCGCTAGCGGGAGAGAGGAGACCCAGTACTTC	CASGREETQYF
TRBJ2-7	-	TRBV18	-	TGTGCCAGCTCACCTCCATCCTCCTACGAGCAGTACTTC	CASSPPSSYEQYF
TRBJ2-1	-	TRBV11-2	TRBD2	TGTGCCAGCAGCTTACGACTAGCGGGTGGGGGGGAGCAGTTCTTC	CASSLRLAGGGEQFF
TRBJ2-1	-	TRBV29-1	-	TGCAGCGTCGCGGGACAGCTTATGGATGAGCAGTTCTTC	CSVAGQLMDEQFF
TRBJ2-7	-	TRBV5-1	TRBD1	TGCGCCAGCAGCTTGGCCTCGACAGGGGACGAGCAGTACTTC	CASSLASTGDEQYF
TRBJ1-6	-	TRBV7-3	TRBD1	TGTGCCAGCAGCCCTACAGGGGGGGGTTCACCCCTCCACTTT	CASSPTGGGSPLHF
TRBJ2-5	once	TRBV21-1	-	TGTGCCAGCAGCAAAAAATGGGAGGAGGGTGAGACCCAGTACTTC	CASSKKWEEGETQYF
TRBJ1-5	few	TRBV5-5	-	TGTGCCAGCAGCTTGGCAGGGGGCAATCAGCCCCAGCATTTT	CASSLAGGNQPQHF
TRBJ1-1	-	TRBV7-8	TRBD1	TGTGCCAGCAGCCCATACGGGACAGCGAACACTGAAGCTTTCTTT	CASSPYGTANTEAFF
TRBJ2-1	-	TRBV4-2	TRBD2	TGTGCCAGCAGCCAAGGGACTAGCGGAGGGGGGGCTGGCAATGAGCAGTTCTTC	CASSQGTSGGGAGNEQFF
TRBJ2-2	few	TRBV6-6	TRBD2	TGTGCCAGCAGTTACGGCCTAGCGGGGGACACCGGGGAGCTGTTTTTT	CASSYGLAGDTGELFF
TRBJ2-3	few	TRBV7-9	TRBD2	TGTGCCGGTCTAGCGGGAGGCACAGATACGCAGTATTTT	CAGLAGGTDTQYF
TRBJ2-7	-	TRBV14	TRBD2	TGTGCCAGCAGCCAAGCTAGCGGTCCCATCTACGAGCAGTACTTC	CASSQASGPIYEQYF
TRBJ2-7	-	TRBV20-1	TRBD1	TGCAGCCCACGACAGGGCCACGAGCAGTACTTC	CSPRQGHEQYF
TRBJ2-1	-	TRBV5-5	-	TGTGCCAGCAGCTTTCGAGGGTTTGGGAATGAGCAGTTCTTC	CASSFRGFGNEQFF
TRBJ2-1	-	TRBV7-2	TRBD2	TGTGCCAGCAGCCCACCAGCGGGGCGCAATGAGCAGTTCTTC	CASSPPAGRNEQFF
TRBJ2-3	once	TRBV7-3	-	TGTGCCAGCAGCTTAAGCGGATACAGCACAGATACGCAGTATTTT	CASSLSGYSTDTQYF
TRBJ2-7	-	TRBV5-1	-	TGCGCCAGCAGCTCCGCATACTACGAGCAGTACTTC	CASSSAYYEQYF
TRBJ2-5	-	TRBV28	-	TGTGCCAGCAGTTTAAGAGTATCAAGCCGGGAGACCCAGTACTTC	CASSLRVSSRETQYF
TRBJ2-3	-	TRBV27	-	TGTGCCAGCAGTCCTCGGGTTAGCACAGATACGCAGTATTTT	CASSPRVSTDTQYF
TRBJ2-5	-	TRBV6-1	-	TGTGCCAGCAGTCGGGACTGGCAAGAGACCCAGTACTTC	CASSRDWQETQYF